The rows below give T cell receptor beta chains drawn from one sample of a study of CD8+ T cells in alopecia areata. Method: immunoSEQ multiplex PCR; TCRdb's copy keeps in-frame clones and lacks some. The table has 110,000 to 150,000 clones, less than 65% seen once. The sequenced sample was CD8+ T cells sorted from blood. The receptors stem from a human donor in good health. Each CDR3 is given with its conserved first and last residue. D genes are given only for firm matches. Clone sizes are given selectively: once, few, many, or a class where the clone is expanded.

V gene	clone size	D gene	J gene	CDR3 protein	CDR3 DNA
TRBV7-9	-	-	TRBJ2-5	CASSLTGPSIKTQYF	TGTGCCAGCAGCTTAACAGGCCCTTCAATAAAGACCCAGTACTTC
TRBV5-6	once	-	TRBJ1-4	CASSLDTSNEKLFF	TGTGCCAGCAGCTTGGACACATCTAATGAAAAACTGTTTTTT
TRBV29-1	-	-	TRBJ2-3	CSVDGGTDTQYF	TGCAGCGTTGATGGGGGGACAGATACGCAGTATTTT
TRBV6-1	-	-	TRBJ2-7	CASRDDRSYYEQYF	TGTGCCAGCAGAGATGACAGGTCGTACTACGAGCAGTACTTC
TRBV6-5	-	-	TRBJ2-2	CASTPSRTGELFF	TGTGCCAGCACGCCTAGTAGAACCGGGGAGCTGTTTTTT
TRBV29-1	-	-	TRBJ2-1	CSVLGNEQFF	TGCAGCGTGCTAGGCAATGAGCAGTTCTTC
TRBV11-2	few	-	TRBJ2-5	CASSLGGGVGETQYF	TGTGCCAGCAGCTTAGGAGGCGGGGTAGGAGAGACCCAGTACTTC
TRBV6-5	few	-	TRBJ2-3	CASSYYGATDTQYF	TGTGCCAGCAGTTACTACGGAGCGACAGATACGCAGTATTTT
TRBV29-1	-	-	TRBJ2-1	CSAMRGPSYNEQFF	TGCAGCGCAATGCGTGGACCTTCCTACAATGAGCAGTTCTTC
TRBV29-1	-	TRBD2	TRBJ2-7	CSVEDGEGRYEQYF	TGCAGCGTTGAAGATGGGGAGGGCCGGTACGAGCAGTACTTC
TRBV6-5	-	-	TRBJ2-1	CASSYSTGGEQFF	TGTGCCAGCAGTTACTCGACAGGTGGTGAGCAGTTCTTC
TRBV29-1	few	-	TRBJ2-7	CSVEVEPYEQYF	TGCAGCGTTGAAGTGGAACCCTACGAGCAGTACTTC
TRBV5-1	once	-	TRBJ1-2	CASSDGQPHNYGYTF	TGCGCCAGCAGCGACGGACAGCCTCACAACTATGGCTACACCTTC
TRBV29-1	-	-	TRBJ1-3	CSAGTFDSGNTIYF	TGCAGCGCCGGGACATTCGACTCTGGAAACACCATATATTTT
TRBV4-1	few	TRBD2	TRBJ2-3	CASSRAGPAGLSDTQYF	TGCGCCAGCAGCCGTGCGGGCCCAGCGGGATTGTCAGATACGCAGTATTTT
TRBV10-3	few	-	TRBJ2-7	CAISDPQGRLPYEQYF	TGTGCCATCAGTGACCCTCAGGGGCGGTTACCCTACGAGCAGTACTTC
TRBV9	-	TRBD2	TRBJ2-1	CASSVGSGGAYNEQFF	TGTGCCAGCAGCGTAGGCTCGGGAGGGGCCTACAATGAGCAGTTCTTC
TRBV6-5	-	TRBD1	TRBJ2-7	CASRTGREQYF	TGTGCCAGCAGGACAGGGCGCGAGCAGTACTTC
TRBV29-1	few	-	TRBJ2-3	CSVGGRADTQYF	TGCAGCGTTGGCGGCAGGGCAGATACGCAGTATTTT
TRBV29-1	-	-	TRBJ1-1	CSVEGRREGVTEAFF	TGCAGCGTTGAAGGAAGGAGGGAGGGGGTCACTGAAGCTTTCTTT
TRBV15	-	-	TRBJ2-2	CATSPGAQNTGELFF	TGTGCCACCAGCCCGGGGGCGCAGAACACCGGGGAGCTGTTTTTT
TRBV7-9	-	-	TRBJ2-7	CASSVAYEQYF	TGTGCCAGCAGCGTTGCCTACGAGCAGTACTTC
TRBV10-2	-	-	TRBJ2-3	CASSESPTSSTDTQYF	TGCGCCAGCAGTGAGTCCCCGACCTCTAGCACAGATACGCAGTATTTT
TRBV29-1	-	-	TRBJ1-1	CSVEDLGPRGTEAFF	TGCAGCGTTGAAGATCTGGGACCCCGGGGCACTGAAGCTTTCTTT
TRBV2	few	-	TRBJ1-2	CASGAPLPRDGYTF	TGTGCCAGTGGGGCCCCTCTCCCCAGGGATGGCTACACCTTC
TRBV7-2	few	TRBD1	TRBJ2-7	CASSLEGVGQGAREQYF	TGTGCCAGCAGCTTAGAAGGGGTAGGACAGGGGGCGAGAGAGCAGTACTTC
TRBV4-1	-	TRBD1	TRBJ2-7	CASSTRQGTYEQYF	TGCGCCAGCAGCACCAGACAGGGGACCTACGAGCAGTACTTC